This TCR beta chain was captured by sequencing in a study of T-cell memory formation after mild COVID-19. Study background: Clusters were largely donor specific.

TCRdb re-called the 5' RACE reads through MiXCR, storing one row per CDR3 protein. The table records 150,000 to 200,000 distinct CDR3 sequences, roughly 20% of them present only once. This CDR3 spans 16 amino acids. CDR1 is SGHRS and CDR2 is YFSETQ in the germline V gene. Turning to this clonotype: A junction boundary mismatches the germline segment, possibly from a read error.

The receptor's source is a young man who had mild COVID-19 (a few samples of this study predate the infection). Cell type and time point are not known. The V gene is TRBV5-1, the J gene TRBJ2-2; a weak D match, TRBD1 (5 bases). The sequenced material came from PBMCs or a T cell subset sorted from them (not recorded which). CDR3 loop: CASTLATTANTGELFF. The CDR3 nucleotides are TGCGCCAGCACCTTGGCAACGACAGCGAACACCGGGGAGCTGTTTTTT.